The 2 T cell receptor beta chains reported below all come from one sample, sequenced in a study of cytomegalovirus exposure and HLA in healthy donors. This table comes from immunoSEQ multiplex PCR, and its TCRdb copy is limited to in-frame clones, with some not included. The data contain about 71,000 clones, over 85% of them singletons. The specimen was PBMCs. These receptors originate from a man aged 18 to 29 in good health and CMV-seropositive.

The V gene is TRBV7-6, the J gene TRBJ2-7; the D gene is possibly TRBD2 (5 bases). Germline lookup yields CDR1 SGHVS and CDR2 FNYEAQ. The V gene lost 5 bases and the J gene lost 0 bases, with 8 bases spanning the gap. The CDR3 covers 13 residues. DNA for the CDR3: TGTGCCAGCAGCCGGGGAAGCTCCTACGAGCAGTACTTC. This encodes CASSRGSSYEQYF.

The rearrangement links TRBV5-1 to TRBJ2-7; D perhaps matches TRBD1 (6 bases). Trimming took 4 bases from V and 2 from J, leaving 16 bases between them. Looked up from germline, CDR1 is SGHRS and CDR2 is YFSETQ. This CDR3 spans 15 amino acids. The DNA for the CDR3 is TGCGCCAGCAGCGATGACGTCAGGGGTCCCTACGAGCAGTACTTC. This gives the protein CASSDDVRGPYEQYF.